This TCR beta chain was recorded in a study of OX40 agonist ivuxolimab in advanced cancers. The CDR3 is made up of 12 amino acids. Germline-derived CDR1 and CDR2 are SQVTM and ANQGSEA. V was clipped by 1 base and J by 5 bases; unmatched bases: 0. The assay was immunoSEQ multiplex PCR, and TCRdb's table has in-frame clones only and misses some. The sample holds 40,000 to 60,000 clones, around 86% seen once. This sample comprised CD4+ or CD8+ T cells sorted from blood, obtained in a trial of the OX40 agonist ivuxolimab. The receptor was derived from an adult with an advanced solid tumor such as melanoma, head and neck, liver or kidney cancer. The gene calls are TRBV29-1 and TRBJ1-1, with 8 bases lining up with TRBD1. Written as DNA, the CDR3 is TGCAGCGTTGAAGGGACAGGGACTGAAGCTTTCTTT. Protein: CSVEGTGTEAFF. The full variable domain, in which reference TRBV29-1 and TRBJ1-1 provide the parts outside the CDR3, is SAVISQKPSRDICQRGTSLTIQCQVDSQVTMMFWYRQQPGQSLTLIATANQGSEATYESGFVIDKFPISRPNLTFSTLTVSNMSPEDSSIYLCSVEGTGTEAFFGQGTRLTVV.